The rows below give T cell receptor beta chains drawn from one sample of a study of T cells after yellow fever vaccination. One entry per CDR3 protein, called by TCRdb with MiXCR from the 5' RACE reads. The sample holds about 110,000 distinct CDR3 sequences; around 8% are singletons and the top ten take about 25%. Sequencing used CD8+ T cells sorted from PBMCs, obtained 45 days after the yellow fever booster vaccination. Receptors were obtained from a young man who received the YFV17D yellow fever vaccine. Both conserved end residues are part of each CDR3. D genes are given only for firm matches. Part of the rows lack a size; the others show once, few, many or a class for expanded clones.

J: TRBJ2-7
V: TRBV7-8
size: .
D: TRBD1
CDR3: CASSHNRDSSYEQYF
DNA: TGTGCCAGCAGCCACAACCGGGACAGCTCCTACGAGCAGTACTTC

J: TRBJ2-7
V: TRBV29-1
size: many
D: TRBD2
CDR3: CSALGLAENYEQYF
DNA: TGCAGCGCCCTGGGACTAGCGGAAAACTACGAGCAGTACTTC

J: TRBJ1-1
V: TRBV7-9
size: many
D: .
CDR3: CASSIGTYEAFF
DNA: TGTGCCAGCAGCATCGGGACGTATGAAGCTTTCTTT

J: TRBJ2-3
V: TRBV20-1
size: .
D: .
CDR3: CSASPQGGGLADTQYF
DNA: TGCAGTGCTAGCCCACAGGGAGGGGGTTTGGCAGATACGCAGTATTTT

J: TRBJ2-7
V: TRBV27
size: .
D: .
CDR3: CASSLRQGVTEQYF
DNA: TGTGCCAGCAGTTTAAGGCAGGGTGTTACTGAGCAGTACTTC

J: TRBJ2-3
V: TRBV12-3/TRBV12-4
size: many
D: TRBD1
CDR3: CASRDRDTDTQYF
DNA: TGTGCCAGCAGGGACAGGGACACAGATACGCAGTATTTT

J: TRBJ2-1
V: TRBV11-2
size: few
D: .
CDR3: CASSLGGADNYNEQFF
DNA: TGTGCCAGCAGCCTAGGAGGAGCGGACAATTACAATGAGCAGTTCTTC

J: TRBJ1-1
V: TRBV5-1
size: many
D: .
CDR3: CASSTDIMNTEAFF
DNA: TGCGCCAGCAGCACGGACATAATGAACACTGAAGCTTTCTTT

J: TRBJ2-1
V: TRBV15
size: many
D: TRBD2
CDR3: CATSISTGTSGQGEQFF
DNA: TGTGCCACCAGCATCAGTACGGGGACTAGCGGACAGGGTGAGCAGTTCTTC

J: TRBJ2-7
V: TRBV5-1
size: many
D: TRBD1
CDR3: CASSLTSRTGGNEQYF
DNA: TGCGCCAGCAGCTTGACCTCCAGGACAGGGGGAAACGAGCAGTACTTC

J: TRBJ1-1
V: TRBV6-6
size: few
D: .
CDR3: CASTLNTEAFF
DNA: TGTGCCAGCACTCTGAACACTGAAGCTTTCTTT

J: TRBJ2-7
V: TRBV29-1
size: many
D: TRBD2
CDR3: CSVEGSGGSFYEQYF
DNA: TGCAGCGTTGAAGGCTCGGGCGGGAGCTTCTACGAGCAGTACTTC

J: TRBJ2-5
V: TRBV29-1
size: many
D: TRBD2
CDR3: CSVEKTGTSGGETQYF
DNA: TGCAGCGTTGAAAAAACCGGGACTAGCGGCGGGGAGACCCAGTACTTC

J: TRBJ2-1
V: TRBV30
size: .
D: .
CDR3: CACVGTLPHEQFF
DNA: TGTGCCTGTGTGGGGACTCTGCCTCATGAGCAGTTCTTC

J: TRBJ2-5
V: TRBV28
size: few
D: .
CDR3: CASSLDSSWETQYF
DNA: TGTGCCAGCAGTCTGGACAGCTCCTGGGAGACCCAGTACTTC

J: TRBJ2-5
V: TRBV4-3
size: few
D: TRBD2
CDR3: CASSQDLNSGDAQYF
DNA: TGCGCCAGCAGCCAAGATTTGAATAGCGGGGACGCCCAGTACTTC

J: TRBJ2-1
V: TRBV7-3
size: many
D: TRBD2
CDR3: CASSGEAGGPGEQFF
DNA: TGTGCCAGCAGCGGAGAAGCGGGAGGGCCTGGAGAGCAGTTCTTC

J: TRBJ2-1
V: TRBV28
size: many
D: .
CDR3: CASSFLRAPQDEQFF
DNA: TGTGCCAGCAGTTTCTTGCGGGCACCACAGGATGAGCAGTTCTTC

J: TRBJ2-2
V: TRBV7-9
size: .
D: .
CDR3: CASTGNTGELFF
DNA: TGTGCCAGCACCGGCAACACCGGGGAGCTGTTTTTT

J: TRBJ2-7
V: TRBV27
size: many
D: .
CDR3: CARPRGWEQYF
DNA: TGTGCCCGGCCCAGGGGTTGGGAGCAGTACTTC

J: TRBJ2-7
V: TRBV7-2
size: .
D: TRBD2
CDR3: CASSYGSVAGEYEQYF
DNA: TGTGCCAGCAGCTACGGCTCGGTAGCGGGTGAATACGAGCAGTACTTC

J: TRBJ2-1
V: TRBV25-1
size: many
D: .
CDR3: CASSDVGGYEQFF
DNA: TGTGCCAGCAGTGACGTAGGGGGTTATGAGCAGTTCTTC

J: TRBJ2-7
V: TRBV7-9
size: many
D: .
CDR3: CASSLAGPAYEQYF
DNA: TGTGCCAGCAGCTTAGCCGGACCGGCCTACGAGCAGTACTTC

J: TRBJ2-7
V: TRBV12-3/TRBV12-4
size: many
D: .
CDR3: CASSPDDGVSYEQYF
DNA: TGTGCCAGCAGTCCAGACGACGGCGTCTCCTACGAGCAGTACTTC

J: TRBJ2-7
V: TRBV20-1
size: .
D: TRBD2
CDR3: CSAQPGLAGEYEQYF
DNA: TGCAGTGCCCAGCCCGGACTAGCGGGAGAGTACGAGCAGTACTTC

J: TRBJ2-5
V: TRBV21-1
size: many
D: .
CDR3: CASSTRVGETQYF
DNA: TGTGCCAGCAGCACCCGAGTGGGAGAGACCCAGTACTTC

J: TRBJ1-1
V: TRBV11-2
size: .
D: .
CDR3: CASHSGTEAFF
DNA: TGTGCCAGCCACTCGGGGACTGAAGCTTTCTTT

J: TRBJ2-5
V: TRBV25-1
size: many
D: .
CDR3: CASSESSYQETQYF
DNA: TGTGCCAGCAGTGAATCCTCCTATCAAGAGACCCAGTACTTC

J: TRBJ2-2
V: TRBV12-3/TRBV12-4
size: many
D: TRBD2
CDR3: CASTGTSGRAGELFF
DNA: TGTGCCAGCACAGGGACTAGCGGGAGGGCCGGGGAGCTGTTTTTT

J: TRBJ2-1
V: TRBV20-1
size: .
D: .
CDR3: CSAFSNDNEQFF
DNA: TGCAGTGCTTTCTCGAACGACAATGAGCAGTTCTTC

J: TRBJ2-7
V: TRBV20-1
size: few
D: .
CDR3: CSARDPTRVFGYEQYF
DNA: TGCAGTGCTAGAGACCCAACTAGGGTGTTCGGTTACGAGCAGTACTTC

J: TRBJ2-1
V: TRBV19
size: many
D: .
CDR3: CASSISSARFYNEQFF
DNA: TGTGCCAGTAGTATTAGTAGCGCAAGATTCTACAATGAGCAGTTCTTC

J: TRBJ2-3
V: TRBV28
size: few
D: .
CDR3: CASSSLSDTQYF
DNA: TGTGCCAGCAGTTCCTTGTCGGATACGCAGTATTTT

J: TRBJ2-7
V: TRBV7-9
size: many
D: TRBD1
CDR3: CASGGTGGYEQYF
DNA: TGTGCCAGCGGAGGGACAGGGGGCTACGAGCAGTACTTC

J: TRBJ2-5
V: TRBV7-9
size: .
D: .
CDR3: CASSSDIGETQYF
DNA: TGTGCCAGCAGCTCGGACATCGGGGAGACCCAGTACTTC

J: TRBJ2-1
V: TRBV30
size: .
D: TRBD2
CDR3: CAWYGTSTYNEQFF
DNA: TGTGCCTGGTACGGGACTAGCACTTACAATGAGCAGTTCTTC

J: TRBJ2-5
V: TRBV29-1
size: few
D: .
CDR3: CSVDRWWEGEETQYF
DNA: TGCAGCGTTGATCGGTGGTGGGAGGGGGAAGAGACCCAGTACTTC

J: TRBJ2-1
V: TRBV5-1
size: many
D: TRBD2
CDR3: CASSPGLAYYNEQFF
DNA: TGCGCCAGCAGCCCTGGACTAGCTTACTACAATGAGCAGTTCTTC

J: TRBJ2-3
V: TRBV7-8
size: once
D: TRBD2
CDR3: CASSRRLAASTDTQYF
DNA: TGTGCCAGCAGCCGACGACTAGCGGCTAGCACAGATACGCAGTATTTT

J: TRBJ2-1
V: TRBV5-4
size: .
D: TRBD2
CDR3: CASTLTSGRRNEQFF
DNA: TGTGCCAGCACCCTGACTAGCGGGAGGCGCAATGAGCAGTTCTTC

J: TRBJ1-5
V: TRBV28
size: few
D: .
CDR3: CASSSIDGGFNQPQHF
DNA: TGTGCCAGCAGCTCCATAGACGGGGGATTCAATCAGCCCCAGCATTTT

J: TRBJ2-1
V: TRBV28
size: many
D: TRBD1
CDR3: CASSPGQGQEEQFF
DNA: TGTGCCAGCAGCCCCGGACAGGGGCAAGAAGAGCAGTTCTTC

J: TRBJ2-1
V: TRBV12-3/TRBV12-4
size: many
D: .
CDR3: CASSLLAWEEYSYNEQFF
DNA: TGTGCCAGCAGTTTACTCGCTTGGGAGGAGTATTCCTACAATGAGCAGTTCTTC

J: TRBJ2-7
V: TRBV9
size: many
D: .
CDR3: CASSFGGSSYEQYF
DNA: TGTGCCAGCAGTTTCGGGGGAAGCTCCTACGAGCAGTACTTC

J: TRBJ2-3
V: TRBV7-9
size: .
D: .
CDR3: CASTIGFSSTQYF
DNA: TGTGCCAGCACTATCGGGTTTTCAAGTACGCAGTATTTT

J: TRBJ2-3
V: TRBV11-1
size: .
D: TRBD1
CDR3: CASSVPGGVLVGTDTQYF
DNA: TGTGCCAGCAGCGTCCCAGGGGGAGTATTGGTGGGCACAGATACGCAGTATTTT

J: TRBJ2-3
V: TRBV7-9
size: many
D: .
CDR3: CASSLGWASQYF
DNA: TGTGCCAGCAGCTTAGGGTGGGCATCGCAGTATTTT

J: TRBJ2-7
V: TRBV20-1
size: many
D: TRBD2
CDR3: CSAHGRGLADSYEQYF
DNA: TGCAGTGCCCACGGGCGCGGACTAGCGGACTCCTACGAGCAGTACTTC

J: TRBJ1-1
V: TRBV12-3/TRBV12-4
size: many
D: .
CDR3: CASSASNTEAFF
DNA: TGTGCCAGCAGTGCTTCGAACACTGAAGCTTTCTTT